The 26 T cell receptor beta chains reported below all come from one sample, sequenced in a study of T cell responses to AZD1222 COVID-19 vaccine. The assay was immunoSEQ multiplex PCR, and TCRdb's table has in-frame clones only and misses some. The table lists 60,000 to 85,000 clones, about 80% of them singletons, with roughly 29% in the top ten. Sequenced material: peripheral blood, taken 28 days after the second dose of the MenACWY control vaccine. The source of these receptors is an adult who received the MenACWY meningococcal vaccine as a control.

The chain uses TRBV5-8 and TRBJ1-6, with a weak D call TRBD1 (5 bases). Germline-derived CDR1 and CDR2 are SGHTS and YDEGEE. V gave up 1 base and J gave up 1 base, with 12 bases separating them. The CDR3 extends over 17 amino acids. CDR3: CASSLHDSISYNSPLHF. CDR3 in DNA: TGTGCCAGCAGCTTGCACGACAGTATATCCTATAATTCACCCCTCCACTTT.

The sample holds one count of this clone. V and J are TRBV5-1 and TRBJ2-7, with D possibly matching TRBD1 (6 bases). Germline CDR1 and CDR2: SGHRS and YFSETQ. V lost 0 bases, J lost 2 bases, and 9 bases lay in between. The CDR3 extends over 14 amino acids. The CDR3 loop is CASSLGQATYEQYF. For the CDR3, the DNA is TGCGCCAGCAGCTTGGGACAGGCTACCTACGAGCAGTACTTC.

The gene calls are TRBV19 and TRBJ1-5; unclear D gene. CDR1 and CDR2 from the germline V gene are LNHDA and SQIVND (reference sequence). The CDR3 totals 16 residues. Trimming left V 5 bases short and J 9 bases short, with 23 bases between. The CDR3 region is CASSRPSAFTAGPQHF. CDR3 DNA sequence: TGTGCCAGTAGTCGGCCCTCCGCTTTTACAGCTGGGCCCCAGCATTTT.

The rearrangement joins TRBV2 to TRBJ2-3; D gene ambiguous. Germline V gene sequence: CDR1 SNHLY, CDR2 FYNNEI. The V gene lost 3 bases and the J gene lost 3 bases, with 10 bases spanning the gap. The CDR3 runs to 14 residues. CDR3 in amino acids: CASSDRVSTDTQYF. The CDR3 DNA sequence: TGTGCCAGCAGTGATCGGGTTTCGACAGATACGCAGTATTTT.

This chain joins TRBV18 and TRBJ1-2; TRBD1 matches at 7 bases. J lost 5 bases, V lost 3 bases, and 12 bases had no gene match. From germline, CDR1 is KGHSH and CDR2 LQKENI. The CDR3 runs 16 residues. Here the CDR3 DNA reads TGTGCCAGCTCACCCTGGGACCCACAGGGGATTTATGGCTACACCTTC. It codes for CASSPWDPQGIYGYTF.

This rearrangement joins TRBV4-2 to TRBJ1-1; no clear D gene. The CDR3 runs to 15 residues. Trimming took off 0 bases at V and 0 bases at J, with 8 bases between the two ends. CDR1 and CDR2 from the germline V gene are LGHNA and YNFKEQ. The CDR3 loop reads CASSQEPGMNTEAFF. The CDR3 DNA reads TGTGCCAGCAGCCAAGAACCGGGTATGAACACTGAAGCTTTCTTT.

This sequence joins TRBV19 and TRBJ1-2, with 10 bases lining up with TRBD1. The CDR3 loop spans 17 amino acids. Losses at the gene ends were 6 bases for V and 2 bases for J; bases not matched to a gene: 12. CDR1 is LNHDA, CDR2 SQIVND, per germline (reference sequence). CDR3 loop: CASRFETGGAGNYGYTF. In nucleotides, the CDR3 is TGTGCCAGTAGGTTCGAGACAGGGGGCGCGGGGAACTATGGCTACACCTTC.

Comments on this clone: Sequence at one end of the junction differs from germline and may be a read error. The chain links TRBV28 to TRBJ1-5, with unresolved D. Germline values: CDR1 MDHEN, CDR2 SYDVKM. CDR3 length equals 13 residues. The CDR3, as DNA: TGTGCCAGCGCGGTCGTTAGCGATCAGCCCCAGCATTTT. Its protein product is CASAVVSDQPQHF.

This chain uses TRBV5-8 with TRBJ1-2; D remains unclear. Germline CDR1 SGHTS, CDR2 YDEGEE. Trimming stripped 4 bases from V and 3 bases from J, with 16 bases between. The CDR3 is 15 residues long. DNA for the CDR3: TGTGCCAGCAGCGGGCTCTGGGTGGCCGACTATGGCTACACCTTC. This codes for CASSGLWVADYGYTF.

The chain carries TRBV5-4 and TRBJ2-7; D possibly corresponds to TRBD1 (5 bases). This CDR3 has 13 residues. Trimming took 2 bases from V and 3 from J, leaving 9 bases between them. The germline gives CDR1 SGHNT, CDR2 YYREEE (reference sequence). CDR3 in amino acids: CASSFDSNYEQYF. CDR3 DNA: TGTGCCAGCAGCTTTGACAGTAACTACGAGCAGTACTTC.

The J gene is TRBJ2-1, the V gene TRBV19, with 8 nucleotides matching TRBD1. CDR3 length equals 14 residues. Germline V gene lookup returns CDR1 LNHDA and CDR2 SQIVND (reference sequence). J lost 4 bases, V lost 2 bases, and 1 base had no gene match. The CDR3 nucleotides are TGTGCCAGTAGTATATGGGACAGGTACAATGAGCAGTTCTTC. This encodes CASSIWDRYNEQFF.

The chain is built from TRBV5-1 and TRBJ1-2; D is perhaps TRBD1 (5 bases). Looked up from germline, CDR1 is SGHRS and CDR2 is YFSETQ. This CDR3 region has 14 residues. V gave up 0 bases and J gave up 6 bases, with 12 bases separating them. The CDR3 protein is CASSLGQPQDGYTF. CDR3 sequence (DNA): TGCGCCAGCAGCTTGGGACAGCCTCAGGATGGCTACACCTTC. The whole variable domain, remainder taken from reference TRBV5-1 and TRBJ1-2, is KAGVTQTPRYLIKTRGQQVTLSCSPISGHRSVSWYQQTPGQGLQFLFEYFSETQRNKGNFPGRFSGRQFSNSRSEMNVSTLELGDSALYLCASSLGQPQDGYTFGSGTRLTVV.

In DNA, the CDR3 is TGTGCCAGCAGCCCGAGGACAGGGGGGCCAAATTCACCCCTCCACTTT. The encoded protein is CASSPRTGGPNSPLHF. The gene calls are TRBV7-9 and TRBJ1-6; 10 nucleotides line up with TRBD1. Germline lookup yields CDR1 SEHNR and CDR2 FQNEAQ (reference sequence). J gave up 7 bases and V 5 bases, and 8 bases lay outside the gene matches. The CDR3 is 16 amino acids.

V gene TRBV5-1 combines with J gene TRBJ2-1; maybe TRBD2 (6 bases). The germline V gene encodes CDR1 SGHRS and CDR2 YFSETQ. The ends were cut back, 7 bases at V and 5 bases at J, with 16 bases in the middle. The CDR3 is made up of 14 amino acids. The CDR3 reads CASSTRGPDNEQFF. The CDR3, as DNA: TGCGCCAGCTCGACTAGGGGCCCGGACAATGAGCAGTTCTTC.

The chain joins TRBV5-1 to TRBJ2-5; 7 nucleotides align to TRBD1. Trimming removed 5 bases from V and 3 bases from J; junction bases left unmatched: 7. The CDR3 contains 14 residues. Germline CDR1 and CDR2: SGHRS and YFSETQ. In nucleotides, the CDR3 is TGCGCCAGCAGGTCAGGGGGATGGGAAGAGACCCAGTACTTC. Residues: CASRSGGWEETQYF.

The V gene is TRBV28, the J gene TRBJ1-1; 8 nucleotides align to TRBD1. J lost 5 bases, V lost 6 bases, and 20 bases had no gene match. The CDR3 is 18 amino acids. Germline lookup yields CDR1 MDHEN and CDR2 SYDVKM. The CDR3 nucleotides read TGTGCCAGCAGCCGTCCCTTATCCAGGGGGCGAGGGGGAACTGAAGCTTTCTTT. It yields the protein CASSRPLSRGRGGTEAFF.

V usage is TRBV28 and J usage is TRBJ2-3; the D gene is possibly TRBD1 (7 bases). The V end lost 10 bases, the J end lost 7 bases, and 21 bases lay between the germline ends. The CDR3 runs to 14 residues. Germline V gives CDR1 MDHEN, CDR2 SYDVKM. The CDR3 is CATGGGGGPYTQYF. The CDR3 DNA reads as TGTGCCACCGGAGGGGGCGGAGGGCCGTATACGCAGTATTTT.

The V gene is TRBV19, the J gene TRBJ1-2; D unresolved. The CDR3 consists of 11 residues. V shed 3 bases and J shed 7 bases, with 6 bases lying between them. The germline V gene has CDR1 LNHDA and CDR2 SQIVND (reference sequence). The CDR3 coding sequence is TGTGCCAGTAGTATCGCCATTGGCTACACCTTC. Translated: CASSIAIGYTF.

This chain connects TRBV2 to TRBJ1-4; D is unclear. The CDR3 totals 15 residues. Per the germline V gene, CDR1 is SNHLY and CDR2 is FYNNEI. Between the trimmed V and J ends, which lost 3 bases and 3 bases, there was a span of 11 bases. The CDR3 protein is CASSDPRAANEKLFF. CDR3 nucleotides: TGTGCCAGCAGTGATCCTAGGGCGGCTAATGAAAAACTGTTTTTT. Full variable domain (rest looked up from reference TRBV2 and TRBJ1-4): EPEVTQTPSHQVTQMGQEVILRCVPISNHLYFYWYRQILGQKVEFLVSFYNNEISEKSEIFDDQFSVERPDGSNFTLKIRSTKLEDSAMYFCASSDPRAANEKLFFGSGTQLSVL.

DNA of the CDR3: TGCGCCAGCAGCCCTGGGCGACAGCCGGAAGTCTATGGCTACACCTTC. Protein product: CASSPGRQPEVYGYTF. V is TRBV5-1 and J is TRBJ1-2, with D tentatively TRBD1 (5 bases). Trimming removed 4 bases from V and 4 bases from J, with 20 bases in between. This CDR3 is 16 amino acids long. Germline V gene lookup returns CDR1 SGHRS and CDR2 YFSETQ.

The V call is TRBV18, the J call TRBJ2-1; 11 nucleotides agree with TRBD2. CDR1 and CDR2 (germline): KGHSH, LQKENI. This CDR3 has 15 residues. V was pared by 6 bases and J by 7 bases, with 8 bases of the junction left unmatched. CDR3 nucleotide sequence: TGTGCCAGCTCCGGAGCTAGCGGGGGGTTAAATGAGCAGTTCTTC. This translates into CASSGASGGLNEQFF.

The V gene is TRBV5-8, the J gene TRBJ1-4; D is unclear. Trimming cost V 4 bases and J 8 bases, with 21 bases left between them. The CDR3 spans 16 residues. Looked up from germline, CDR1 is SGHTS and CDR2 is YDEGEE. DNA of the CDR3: TGTGCCAGCAGCCCGGGCCGGGTACCTCAGATGGAAAAACTGTTTTTT. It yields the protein CASSPGRVPQMEKLFF.

CDR3 region: CSGKQGASTEAFF. The CDR3 region has the DNA TGCAGCGGTAAACAGGGGGCGTCCACTGAAGCTTTCTTT. The chain uses TRBV29-1 and TRBJ1-1; 9 bases are a match to TRBD1. The V segment lost 7 bases and the J segment 4 bases; nucleotides outside the gene matches: 7. This CDR3 has 13 residues. Germline V lookup: CDR1 SQVTM, CDR2 ANQGSEA.

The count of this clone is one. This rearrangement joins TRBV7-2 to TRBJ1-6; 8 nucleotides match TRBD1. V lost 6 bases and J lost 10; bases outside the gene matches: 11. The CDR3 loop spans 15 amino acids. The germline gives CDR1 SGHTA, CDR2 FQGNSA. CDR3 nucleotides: TGTGCCAGCAGTTCCAATACAGGGGGGTACTCACCCCTCCACTTT. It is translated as CASSSNTGGYSPLHF.

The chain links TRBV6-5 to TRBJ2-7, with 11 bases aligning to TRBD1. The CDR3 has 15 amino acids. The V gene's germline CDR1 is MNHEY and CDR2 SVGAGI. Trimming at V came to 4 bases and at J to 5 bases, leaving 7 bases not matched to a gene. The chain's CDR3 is CASSFTGTGGNEQYF. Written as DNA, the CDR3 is TGTGCCAGCAGTTTCACCGGGACAGGGGGGAACGAGCAGTACTTC.

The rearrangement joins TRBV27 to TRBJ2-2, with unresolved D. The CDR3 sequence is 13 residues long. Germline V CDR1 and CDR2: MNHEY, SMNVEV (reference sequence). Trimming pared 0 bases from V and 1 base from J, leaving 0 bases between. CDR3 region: CASSLSNTGELFF. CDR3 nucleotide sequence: TGTGCCAGCAGTTTATCGAACACCGGGGAGCTGTTTTTT.